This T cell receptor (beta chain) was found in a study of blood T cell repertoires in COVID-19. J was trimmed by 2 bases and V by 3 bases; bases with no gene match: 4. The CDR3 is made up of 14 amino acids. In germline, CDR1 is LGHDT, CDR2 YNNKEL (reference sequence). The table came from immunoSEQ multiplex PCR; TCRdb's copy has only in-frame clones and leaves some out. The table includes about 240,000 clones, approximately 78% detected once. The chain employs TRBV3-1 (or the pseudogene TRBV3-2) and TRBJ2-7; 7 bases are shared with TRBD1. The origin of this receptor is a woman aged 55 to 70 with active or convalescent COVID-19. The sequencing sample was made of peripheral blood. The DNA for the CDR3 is TGTGCCAGCAGCCACGACAGGGCGCCCTACGAGCAGTACTTC. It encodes CASSHDRAPYEQYF.